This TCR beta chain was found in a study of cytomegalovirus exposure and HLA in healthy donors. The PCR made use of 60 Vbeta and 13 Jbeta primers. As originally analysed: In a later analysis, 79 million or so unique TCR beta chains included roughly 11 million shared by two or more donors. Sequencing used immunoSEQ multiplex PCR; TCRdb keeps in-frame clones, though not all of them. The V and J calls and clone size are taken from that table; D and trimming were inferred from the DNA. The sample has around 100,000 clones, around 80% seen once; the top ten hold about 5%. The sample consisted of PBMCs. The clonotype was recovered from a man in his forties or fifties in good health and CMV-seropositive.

The CDR3 DNA reads TGTGCCAGCAGCCTCGTGCAGGGTATTAACACTGAAGCTTTCTTT. It translates to CASSLVQGINTEAFF. This chain uses TRBV4-2 with TRBJ1-1; tentatively, D is TRBD1 (5 bases). This CDR3 comprises 15 residues. CDR1 and CDR2 from the germline V gene are LGHNA and YNFKEQ. The V end lost 4 bases, the J end lost 2 bases, and 14 bases lay between the germline ends.